The 16 T cell receptor beta chains presented below share a single source sample, sequenced in a study of T cell repertoires in breast cancer (dated by TCRdb to between 2015 and 2016). The study used an expanded emulsion RT-PCR method with primers for all TCR V genes to analyze paired alpha-beta TCRs of CD8+ T cells. Library preparation employed emulsion pairing. The sequencer listed for this sample is Illumina MiSeq. Unpaired genes were suppressed in a second nested PCR with blocking oligos, after which Illumina adaptors and barcodes were added in a third nested PCR. TCRdb passed the public sequencing reads through fastp at Q25 and MiXCR, retaining productive beta sequences. Entries that share a CDR3 protein sequence are merged under the most common genes and DNA. The sample data list about 40,000 distinct CDR3 sequences, and about 48% of these were observed just once. The top ten constitute less than 70% of the sample.

The sequencing sample was made of CD8+ T cells. All receptors derive from a pool of human donors with breast cancer or a healthy control (not recorded which).

The V call is TRBV4-1, the J call TRBJ1-4, with D hard to call. V lost 0 bases and J 0 bases, leaving 11 bases between the germline ends. Germline V CDR1 and CDR2: MGHRA, YSYEKL. The CDR3 runs 17 residues. CDR3 loop: CASSQDKGNTTNEKLFF. The DNA for the CDR3 is TGCGCCAGCAGCCAAGATAAGGGCAACACAACTAATGAAAAACTGTTTTTT.

On this clonotype: Sequence at one end of the junction differs from germline and may be a read error. The V call is TRBV27, the J call TRBJ1-2, with 8 bases matching TRBD1. CDR3 length: 15 amino acids. Germline assignment: CDR1 MNHEY and CDR2 SMNVEV (reference sequence). The CDR3 is CVSSDEGTGVWSYTF. In DNA form, the CDR3 reads TGTGTCAGCAGCGACGAAGGGACAGGTGTTTGGAGCTACACCTTC.

The chain joins TRBV12-3 or TRBV12-4 to TRBJ1-1, with TRBD1 matching 7 bases. This CDR3 is 13 amino acids long. Losses at the gene ends were 6 bases for V and 4 bases for J; bases not matched to a gene: 5. The CDR3 coding sequence is TGTGCCAGCAGCTCGGGACAGACCACTGAAGCTTTCTTT. Its translation: CASSSGQTTEAFF.

CDR3 sequence: CANRSSYRRYGYTF. DNA of the CDR3: TGTGCCAACAGGTCCTCCTACAGGCGCTATGGCTACACCTTC. The chain couples TRBV12-3 or TRBV12-4 to TRBJ1-2; tentative D call: TRBD1 (5 bases). V shed 10 bases and J shed 4 bases, with 19 bases lying between them. The CDR3 runs to 14 residues.

This clonotype has more than one count but fewer than ten. V and J are TRBV12-3 or TRBV12-4 and TRBJ1-6, with D perhaps TRBD1 (5 bases). The CDR3 has 15 amino acids. The germline V and J ends were trimmed by 1 base and 6 bases, with 10 bases remaining between them. CDR3 bases: TGTGCCAGCAGTTTAGATTTAGGGGTTAATTCACCCCTCCACTTT. This translates into CASSLDLGVNSPLHF.

This chain connects TRBV7-2 to TRBJ1-4; D not resolved. The ends were cut back, 1 base at V and 2 bases at J, with 8 bases in the middle. CDR1 SGHTA and CDR2 FQGNSA come from the germline V gene. The CDR3 consists of 15 residues. In DNA, the CDR3 is TGTGCCAGCAGCTTAGGAGTCAACACTAATGAAAAACTGTTTTTT. Its protein product is CASSLGVNTNEKLFF. The variable domain in full, completed from reference TRBV7-2 and TRBJ1-4, reads GAGVSQSPSNKVTEKGKDVELRCDPISGHTALYWYRQSLGQGLEFLIYFQGNSAPDKSGLPSDRFSAERTGGSVSTLTIQRTQQEDSAVYLCASSLGVNTNEKLFFGSGTQLSVL.

Worth noting for this clonotype: One end of the junction fails to match germline, which may point to a read error. J is TRBJ2-1 and V is TRBV7-2; a possible D gene is TRBD2 (6 bases). The germline CDR1 and CDR2 sequences are SGHTA and FQGNSA. This CDR3 has 17 amino acids. The CDR3 spells CASSPGSSGSSYNEQFF. CDR3 coding DNA: TGTGCCAGCAGCCCGGGGTCAAGCGGGTCCAGCTACAATGAACAGTTCTTC.

The chain links TRBV6-6 to TRBJ2-1; tentative D call: TRBD2 (6 bases). The germline V gene encodes CDR1 MNHNY and CDR2 SVGAGI (reference sequence). The CDR3 length is 15 residues. Between the trimmed V and J ends, which lost 0 bases and 5 bases, there was a span of 11 bases. CDR3 in DNA: TGTGCCAGCAGTTACTCGATCGGGGGAAACAATGAGCAGTTCTTC. Protein sequence: CASSYSIGGNNEQFF.

This clonotype has just a few counts. The chain is built from TRBV7-2 and TRBJ2-6; no firm D call. Trimming cost V 5 bases and J 1 base, with 12 bases left between them. CDR1 and CDR2 from the germline V gene are SGHTA and FQGNSA. CDR3 size: 16 residues. Here the CDR3 DNA reads TGTGCCAGCAGCCCCCAGGCGTTGTCTGGGGCCAACGTCCTGACTTTC. As protein: CASSPQALSGANVLTF.

This rearrangement joins TRBV20-1 to TRBJ2-1; 8 bases are a match to TRBD1. The CDR3 is made up of 15 amino acids. V lost 1 base to trimming and J lost 6 bases; unmatched junction nucleotides: 8. Germline CDR1 reads DFQATT; CDR2 reads SNEGSKA (reference sequence). The CDR3 loop reads CSARASGGTSNEQFF. The CDR3 DNA sequence: TGCAGTGCTAGAGCCTCAGGGGGCACGTCCAATGAGCAGTTCTTC.

The V gene is TRBV7-9, the J gene TRBJ2-7, with D possibly TRBD1 on 6 matching bases. Germline-derived CDR1 and CDR2 are SEHNR and FQNEAQ (reference sequence). The CDR3 length is 15 residues. Trimming took 5 bases from V and 1 from J, leaving 15 bases between them. CDR3 in DNA: TGTGCCAGCAGCCAGAGGAGACAGGATTCCTACGAGCAGTACTTC. It codes for CASSQRRQDSYEQYF.

A word on this clonotype: Being one base from a much bigger clone, this may be a read error. This chain links TRBV27 with TRBJ2-1; unclear D gene. From germline, CDR1 is MNHEY and CDR2 SMNVEV (reference sequence). CDR3 length: 17 residues. The CDR3 DNA is TGTGCCAGCAGTTTAGGTTGGGTGAGCAACTCCTACGATGAGCAGTTCTTC. Translation gives CASSLGWVSNSYDEQFF.

The V gene is TRBV2, the J gene TRBJ1-5, with 11 bases fitting TRBD1. Trimming at V came to 10 bases and at J to 6 bases, leaving 8 bases not matched to a gene. The CDR3 has 14 residues. Germline V gene data show CDR1 as SNHLY and CDR2 as FYNNEI. CDR3 in amino acids: CANLGQGAGQPQHF. CDR3 bases: TGTGCCAACTTAGGACAGGGGGCAGGTCAGCCCCAGCATTTT.

CDR3 region: CASSSGQVGSPQHF. The CDR3 DNA follows: TGTGCCAGCAGCTCCGGACAGGTAGGGTCCCCCCAGCATTTT. The chain has TRBV6-1 and TRBJ1-5, with 7 nucleotides matching TRBD1. In germline, CDR1 is MNHNS, CDR2 SASEGT. V gave up 6 bases and J gave up 10 bases; unmatched junction bases: 12. This CDR3 has 14 amino acids.

The V and J genes are TRBV29-1 and TRBJ2-3; possibly TRBD2 for D (5 bases). Germline V gene sequence: CDR1 SQVTM, CDR2 ANQGSEA. The V end was cut by 4 bases, the J end by 7 bases, with 15 bases between. The CDR3 totals 13 residues. In DNA form, the CDR3 reads TGCAGCGTTGTACCCGGGGTAGGGTATACGCAGTATTTT. Translation gives CSVVPGVGYTQYF.

This clonotype appeared many times. The chain joins TRBV6-2 or TRBV6-3 to TRBJ1-5, with D possibly TRBD1 on 6 matching bases. This CDR3 contains 15 residues. The germline V and J ends were trimmed by 0 bases and 5 bases, with 11 bases remaining between them. Per the germline V gene, CDR1 is MNHEY and CDR2 is SVGEGT. DNA for the CDR3: TGTGCCAGCAGTTACTCGTCAGGGGAGGATCAGCCCCAGCATTTT. Residues: CASSYSSGEDQPQHF.